This T cell receptor beta chain comes out of a study of early T cells in non-severe SARS-CoV-2 infection. Whole-study context: The authors sequenced bulk RNA from unsorted whole blood, leaving chains unpaired. Regarding the study as a whole: Anti-spike CD8 responses were favored by VDJdb matching, which missed private and CD4 specificities.

The ends were cut back, 5 bases at V and 6 bases at J, with 17 bases in the middle. This CDR3 has 13 amino acids. The germline gives CDR1 SQVTM, CDR2 ANQGSEA. Only a few counts were recorded for this clonotype. Its antigen remains unidentified. Unique molecular identifiers were added to individual cDNA molecules. Using its own MiXCR run on the 5' RACE reads, TCRdb lists one record per CDR3 protein. The sample holds 56,000 or so distinct CDR3 sequences; over 13% are singletons and the top ten take roughly 3.9%. The material sequenced was whole blood, taken at baseline. The rearrangement uses TRBV29-1 and TRBJ2-7; a weak D match, TRBD2 (5 bases). The receptor was derived from an adult who was a healthcare worker with PCR-confirmed SARS-CoV-2 infection or an uninfected control (not recorded which). CDR3 bases: TGCAGCGTTTCCTCCTTGAGCGGAGGCGAGCAGTACTTC. It encodes CSVSSLSGGEQYF.